This entry describes one T cell receptor (beta chain). Its target is unknown. The method was immunoSEQ multiplex PCR; TCRdb's version includes in-frame clones alone and lacks a portion of them. The data hold some 90,000 clones, with approximately 90% observed a single time. The data were taken from a study of graft-versus-host responses after intestinal transplantation. Study-level findings and limits: GvH clone levels peaked in circulation, and this peak was associated with early post-transplant HvG declines.

The specimen comprised unstimulated CD8+ T cells sorted from spleen or lymph node cells, sampled before transplant. The sequence was collected from a human donor who was the organ donor for an intestinal transplant.

CDR3 region: CASSGQGWDGYTF. CDR3 coding DNA: TGTGCCAGCAGCGGACAGGGATGGGATGGCTACACCTTC. The V call is TRBV9, the J call TRBJ1-2; 7 nucleotides agree with TRBD1. V shed 3 bases and J 6 bases; nucleotides not matched to a gene: 5. CDR1 is SGDLS and CDR2 is YYNGEE in the germline V gene. This CDR3 region has 13 residues.